This T cell receptor (beta chain) appears in the sequencing data of a study of human T cells and chemical hapten exposure. This sample's time point: pre-sensitization, week 0. As for treatment: therapeutic diphenylcyclopropenone sensitization with weekly scalp DPC. Sample donors consisted of patients with alopecia, aged 18 to 70 years, who were suitable for DPC. Extraction yielded total RNA from whole blood (unfractionated). The library labeled individual cDNA molecules by adding unique molecular identifiers to them. Each CDR3 protein gets one entry after TCRdb re-called the RACE reads with MiXCR. The sample holds some 70,000 distinct CDR3 sequences, roughly 9.7% seen once. Study-wide results and limits: Given that the donors had alopecia, their immune response may differ from that seen in healthy people.

This clonotype appeared a few times. The antigen is undetermined. The receptor was derived from a woman in her fifties or sixties with alopecia areata. Some clones in this sample may be carry-over from other donors' samples. The sequencing here drew on whole blood, taken in connection with sensitization to the hapten diphenylcyclopropenone (DPC).

CDR3 DNA sequence: TGCAGCGTTGAAAGAGGGCCAGGGGCTTTCTTT. This codes for CSVERGPGAFF. The chain combines TRBV29-1 with TRBJ1-1, with a possible D match to TRBD1 (5 bases). Germline assignment: CDR1 SQVTM and CDR2 ANQGSEA. V was shortened by 2 bases and J by 11 bases, with 12 bases between the two germline ends. This CDR3 has 11 residues.